Listed below are T cell receptor beta chains from one sample, sequenced in a study of T cell changes during pregnancy in multiple sclerosis. The data were produced by immunoSEQ multiplex PCR, yet TCRdb's version contains in-frame clones alone and is incomplete. The data contain approximately 40,000 clones, roughly 90% of them seen just once; the ten biggest clones take up 0.56%. The sequences come from CD4+ T cells from peripheral blood mononuclear cells, collected before pregnancy. These TCRs come from a female donor with multiple sclerosis, enrolled in a pregnancy study. Both conserved end residues are part of each CDR3. The D gene is left open where the match is weak. Expanded clones are given a class, and other clones once, few, many or no size at all.

v_gene	j_gene	d_gene	abundance	CDR3nt	CDR3aa
TRBV20-1	TRBJ2-7	NA	NA	TGCAGTGCTAGACCAGAGGTCGAGCAGTACTTC	CSARPEVEQYF
TRBV28	TRBJ1-2	NA	once	TGTGCCAGCAGTTTTATCCCTTCAGCGAACTATGGCTACACCTTC	CASSFIPSANYGYTF
TRBV27	TRBJ1-2	NA	NA	TGTGCCAGCAGTCCATTGTCAGGGGGCTACACCTTC	CASSPLSGGYTF
TRBV11-2	TRBJ1-1	NA	NA	TGTGCCAGCAGCTTAGCAGGGATCACTGAAGCTTTCTTT	CASSLAGITEAFF
TRBV11-2	TRBJ2-3	TRBD2	NA	TGTGCCAGCAGCTTAGGCGGCGGGGGGGCTGGAGATACGCAGTATTTT	CASSLGGGGAGDTQYF
TRBV19	TRBJ2-3	NA	NA	TGTGCCAGTAGTATGCGGTCCCTTGGCTCGGGAGATACGCAGTATTTT	CASSMRSLGSGDTQYF
TRBV5-6	TRBJ1-5	TRBD1	NA	TGTGCCAGCAGCTTGGCGCGGACAGGGGTCAATCAGCCCCAGCATTTT	CASSLARTGVNQPQHF
TRBV5-8	TRBJ1-3	NA	NA	TGTGCCAGCAGCTTGGGTGGCAGGGCGTTCTCTGGAAACACCATATATTTT	CASSLGGRAFSGNTIYF
TRBV9	TRBJ1-2	TRBD1	NA	TGTGCCAGCAGCGTAGGGGGGACAGGGGGCAACTATGGCTACACCTTC	CASSVGGTGGNYGYTF
TRBV7-8	TRBJ2-7	NA	once	TGTGCCAGCAGCTTAGAGTTAAACTCCTACGAGCAGTACTTC	CASSLELNSYEQYF
TRBV15	TRBJ2-5	TRBD2	NA	TGTGCCACCAGCAGAGCGGCCCGAGTCAGCGGGGGAAACCAAGAGACCCAGTACTTC	CATSRAARVSGGNQETQYF
TRBV7-9	TRBJ2-3	TRBD2	few	TGTGCCAGCAGCTTCGGGACTAGTGGTAATACGCAGTATTTT	CASSFGTSGNTQYF
TRBV5-1	TRBJ1-2	TRBD1	once	TGCGCCAGCAGCGCGACAGGGTCCCACTATGGCTACACCTTC	CASSATGSHYGYTF
TRBV18	TRBJ2-4	TRBD2	NA	TGTGCCAGCTCACCTCGGGGGGTCCGGGAGATTCAGTACTTC	CASSPRGVREIQYF
TRBV9	TRBJ2-2	TRBD1	NA	TGTGCCAGCAGGGAAGACGACAGGGCCACCGGGGAGCTGTTTTTT	CASREDDRATGELFF
TRBV18	TRBJ2-2	TRBD1	NA	TGTGCCAGCTCACTCGGGACAGGGGACACCGGGGAGCTGTTTTTT	CASSLGTGDTGELFF
TRBV29-1	TRBJ2-1	TRBD2	NA	TGCAGCGTTGAAGAAGGGAGGGAGAGCTCCTACAATGAGCAGTTCTTC	CSVEEGRESSYNEQFF
TRBV10-1	TRBJ2-5	NA	once	TGCGCCAGCAGTGAAGGGGCAGGTAAAGAGACCCAGTACTTC	CASSEGAGKETQYF
TRBV5-1	TRBJ1-2	TRBD1	NA	TGCGCCAGCAGCGCTGACAGGGCCTCCTATGGCTACACCTTC	CASSADRASYGYTF
TRBV18	TRBJ1-6	NA	NA	TGTGCCAGCTCACCGAGGGAAGGGACCTATAATTCACCCCTCCACTTT	CASSPREGTYNSPLHF
TRBV10-3	TRBJ2-7	TRBD1	NA	TGTGCCATCAGTGAAAGAGACAGGGGGTCCTACGAGCAGTACTTC	CAISERDRGSYEQYF
TRBV5-4	TRBJ1-1	NA	NA	TGTGCCAGCAGCTTGCGGGATATGAACACTGAAGCTTTCTTT	CASSLRDMNTEAFF
TRBV6-5	TRBJ2-3	TRBD1	NA	TGTGCCAGCAGATGGACAGGGAGGACAGATACGCAGTATTTT	CASRWTGRTDTQYF
TRBV27	TRBJ2-2	NA	NA	TGTGCCAGCACTAGGCAGATAAACACCGGGGAGCTGTTTTTT	CASTRQINTGELFF